The table lists the clone carrying this T cell receptor (beta chain) with a few counts. Its antigen is unknown. These data are taken from a study of identical twins. Overall study findings and caveats: Cord blood's abundant beta clonotypes had fewer insertions, unlike memory repertoires.

This CDR3 has 16 residues. Germline loops: CDR1 SGHRS, CDR2 YFSETQ. J lost 5 bases, V lost 6 bases, and 8 bases had no gene match. MiXCR, run by TCRdb on the 5' RACE reads, gives a single entry per CDR3 protein. Of about 530,000 distinct CDR3 sequences detected, 20% to 25% appear once; the ten largest clones hold approximately 0.48%. Healthy Caucasians provided all donations. The sample was also linked to a second study, of yellow fever vaccine responses in identical twins.

This clonotype originated in a woman aged 18-29 years in good health. This chain joins TRBV5-1 and TRBJ2-1, with 13 bases matching TRBD2. The sequenced sample was CD4+ T cells sorted from blood. CDR3 sequence (DNA): TGCGCCAGCAAGGCCTGGGGACTAGCGGGAAACAATGAGCAGTTCTTC. It yields the protein CASKAWGLAGNNEQFF.